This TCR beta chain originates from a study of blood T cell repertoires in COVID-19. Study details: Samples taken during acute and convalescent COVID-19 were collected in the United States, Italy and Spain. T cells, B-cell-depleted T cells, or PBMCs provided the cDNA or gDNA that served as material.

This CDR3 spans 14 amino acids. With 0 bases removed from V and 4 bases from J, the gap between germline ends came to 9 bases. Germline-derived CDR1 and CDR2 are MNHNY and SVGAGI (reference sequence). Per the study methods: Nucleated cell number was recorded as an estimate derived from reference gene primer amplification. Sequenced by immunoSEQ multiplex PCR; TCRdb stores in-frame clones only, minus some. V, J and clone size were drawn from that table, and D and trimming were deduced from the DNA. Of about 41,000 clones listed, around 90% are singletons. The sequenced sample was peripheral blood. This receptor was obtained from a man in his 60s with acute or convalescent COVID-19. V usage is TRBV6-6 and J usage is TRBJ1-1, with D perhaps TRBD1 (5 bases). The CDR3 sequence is CASSYSLGGTEAFF. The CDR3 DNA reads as TGTGCCAGCAGTTACTCTTTGGGGGGCACTGAAGCTTTCTTT.